This T cell receptor beta chain was obtained from a study of T cells in Graves' hyperthyroidism and ophthalmopathy. Over 18 months, lack of ophthalmopathy progression marked Graves' hyperthyroidism as stable. The diagnostic basis comprised clinical symptoms, serum thyroxine and TRAb, thyroid ultrasound and orbital computed tomography. Amplified TCR beta CDR3 regions came from RNA transcripts. First-round RT-PCR of the TCR CDR3 relied on the HTBI primer set. TCRdb redid the calling of the multiplex PCR reads with MiXCR, one entry per CDR3 protein. The sample records under 400,000 distinct CDR3 sequences, approximately 18% being singletons. There are many counts of this clonotype. Antigen unknown. Overall study findings and caveats: Blood also carried most thyroid clonotypes expanded above 0.001.

Per the germline V gene, CDR1 is MNHEY and CDR2 is SMNVEV (reference sequence). CDR3 size: 15 residues. V was clipped by 0 bases and J by 4 bases, with 10 bases between them. This TCR was sampled from a woman aged 50 to 60 with Graves' hyperthyroidism. V and J are TRBV27 and TRBJ1-5; the D is unclear. Sequencing was done on a sample of blood. Here the CDR3 reads CASSLSWGANQPQHF. The CDR3 nucleotides read TGTGCCAGCAGTTTATCGTGGGGAGCGAATCAGCCCCAGCATTTT.